This T cell receptor (beta chain) was captured in a study of T cell clonotyping in hematopoietic cell transplantation (dated by TCRdb to the early 2020s). Background on the whole study: A total of under 150 blood samples were collected in the study from 35 to 45 consecutive transplant recipients and their related donors. Recruitment of patients was conducted between September 2015 and January 2017, and follow-up was continued until September 2020 or death.

The CDR3 measures 15 amino acids from cysteine to phenylalanine. Solely the CDR3 DNA is kept, with 45 bases framed from the first base. Looking up the germline V gene yields CDR1 ENHRY and CDR2 SYGVKD. V is trimmed back by 5 bases and J by 4 bases, and the junction contains 8 bases that no gene match accounts for. Paper-wide results and their limitations: Just a small fraction of recipient repertoires overlapped with donor repertoires, and more than 97% appeared de novo at the given depth. The sample size was limited, and because cells were not sorted, the contributions of CD4 and CD8 repertoires could not be separated. Broader TCR repertoire diversity after transplant was predicted by Inverse Simpson Index values from donors and from recipients before transplant. Recipient TCR diversity fell after transplant, with pathologically expanded clonotypes rising progressively from day 30 to day 180.

According to the study, the label for this sample's time point signals: 100 days after allo-HCT. Blood from recipients was drawn roughly 28 days before transplant, then again at days 30, 100 and 180 after transplant. Nuclei Lysis Solution was used to extract genomic DNA from fresh or cryopreserved unfractionated peripheral blood mononuclear cells. This clone is labeled large (0.1 to 1%). Its specific antigen is unknown. Base-call qualities are not available, and no considerably larger clone is one nucleotide away. With the immunoSEQ assay, which is a bias-controlled multiplex PCR relying on V- and J-specific primers, TCR beta CDR3 regions were amplified from genomic DNA. In a second PCR step, a proprietary barcode and Illumina adapter sequences were attached to the CDR3 amplicons. An Illumina MiSeq instrument was used to sequence the CDR3 libraries. Concerning the study's data processing: Export and quality control were done with immunoSEQ Analyzer 3.0, while downstream analyses used R Bioconductor and Immunarch. Only productive rearrangements in the normalized downsampled data set were used to calculate repertoire metrics. Pathologically expanded clonotypes were defined as those larger than 5 templates in the normalized cohort. The Inverse Simpson Index served as the measure of repertoire diversity. The non-normalized data set was used for CMV-specificity analyses so that all clonotypes could be captured. TCRdb provides this immuneACCESS table in a form limited to in-frame rearrangements. Some clones are lacking; in checked studies, under half of them reflect an unresolved V gene, and why the rest are absent is not known. The V and J calls and clone size are taken from that table; D and trimming were inferred from the DNA. Here the sample has around 5,000 clones; 72% occur a single time. The ten most abundant clones make up more than 20% of the sample.

This clonotype originated in a female patient aged 50-65 years who had an allogeneic stem cell transplant, so the T cells may come from the graft donor. Some clones in this sample may be carry-over from other donors' samples. The sequencing used PBMCs, collected 100 days after allogeneic stem cell transplant. This sequence uses TRBV10-3 and TRBJ2-7; TRBD1 aligns with 10 central bases. CDR3 protein: CAISPGQGIHYEQYF. The nucleotide sequence reads TGTGCCATCAGTCCGGGACAGGGGATTCATTACGAGCAGTACTTC.